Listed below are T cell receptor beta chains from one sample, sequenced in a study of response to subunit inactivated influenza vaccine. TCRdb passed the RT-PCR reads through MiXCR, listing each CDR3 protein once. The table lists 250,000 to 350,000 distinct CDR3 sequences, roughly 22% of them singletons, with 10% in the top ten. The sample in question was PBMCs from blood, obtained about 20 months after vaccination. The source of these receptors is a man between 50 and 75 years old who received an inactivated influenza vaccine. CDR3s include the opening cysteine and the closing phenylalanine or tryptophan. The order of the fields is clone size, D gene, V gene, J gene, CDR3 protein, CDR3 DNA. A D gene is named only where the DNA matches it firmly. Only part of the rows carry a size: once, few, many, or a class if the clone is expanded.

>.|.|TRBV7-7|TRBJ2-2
CASSSNMGGTGELFF
TGTGCTAGCAGCTCCAACATGGGGGGCACCGGGGAGCTGTTTTTT
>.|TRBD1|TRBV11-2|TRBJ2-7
CASSQTGPRGEQYF
TGTGCCAGCAGCCAGACAGGGCCCCGGGGCGAGCAGTACTTC
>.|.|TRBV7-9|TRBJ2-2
CASSLAPIWTNTGELFF
TGTGCCAGCAGCTTAGCCCCCATCTGGACGAACACCGGGGAGCTGTTTTTT
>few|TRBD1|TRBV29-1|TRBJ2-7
CSILTGRNEQYF
TGCAGCATCCTGACAGGGCGGAACGAGCAGTACTTC
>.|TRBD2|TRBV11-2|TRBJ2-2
CASSLVFGLAPGELFF
TGTGCCAGCAGCTTAGTTTTTGGACTAGCACCCGGGGAGCTGTTTTTT
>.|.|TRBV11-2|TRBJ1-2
CASSFSLRGEDGYTF
TGTGCCAGCAGCTTCTCCTTACGGGGCGAGGATGGCTACACCTTC
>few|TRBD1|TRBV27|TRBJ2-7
CASSWTGQGVMYEQYF
TGTGCCAGCAGTTGGACGGGACAGGGGGTTATGTACGAGCAGTACTTC
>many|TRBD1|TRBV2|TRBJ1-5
CASSEGQGAQPQHF
TGTGCCAGCAGTGAAGGACAGGGGGCCCAGCCCCAGCATTTT
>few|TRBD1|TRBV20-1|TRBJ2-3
CSAAQGADTQYF
TGCAGTGCTGCCCAGGGGGCAGATACGCAGTATTTT
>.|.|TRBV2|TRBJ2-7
CASGRDDYEQYF
TGTGCCAGCGGGCGGGACGACTACGAGCAGTACTTC
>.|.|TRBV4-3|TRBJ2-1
CASSQAIPSTYNEQFF
TGCGCCAGCAGCCAAGCCATACCTAGCACATACAATGAGCAGTTCTTC